Below, one T cell receptor (beta chain) is given with its context. Its antigen is as yet unknown. This specimen belongs to a study of CD4+ T cells in melanoma. Whole-study findings and limits: A reported correlation linked neoantigen-specific CD4+ T cells to CD8+, macrophage and B cell function.

Clones were read by immunoSEQ multiplex PCR, and TCRdb kept only the in-frame ones, dropping some. This sample carries about 20,000 clones, about 80% of them seen once, and the ten largest clones take 4% to 5.5%. The V and J ends lost 5 bases and 3 bases respectively, with 11 bases between them. Germline V gene lookup returns CDR1 LNHDA and CDR2 SQIVND (reference sequence). This CDR3 has 13 amino acids. The sequence was collected from a human donor with melanoma. Sequencing was done on a sample of cells from a culture (not recorded whether cultured in vitro). The chain couples TRBV19 to TRBJ2-7; D is undetermined. The CDR3 sequence: CASSPAVRYEQYF. For the CDR3, the DNA is TGTGCCAGTAGTCCCGCGGTGCGCTACGAGCAGTACTTC.